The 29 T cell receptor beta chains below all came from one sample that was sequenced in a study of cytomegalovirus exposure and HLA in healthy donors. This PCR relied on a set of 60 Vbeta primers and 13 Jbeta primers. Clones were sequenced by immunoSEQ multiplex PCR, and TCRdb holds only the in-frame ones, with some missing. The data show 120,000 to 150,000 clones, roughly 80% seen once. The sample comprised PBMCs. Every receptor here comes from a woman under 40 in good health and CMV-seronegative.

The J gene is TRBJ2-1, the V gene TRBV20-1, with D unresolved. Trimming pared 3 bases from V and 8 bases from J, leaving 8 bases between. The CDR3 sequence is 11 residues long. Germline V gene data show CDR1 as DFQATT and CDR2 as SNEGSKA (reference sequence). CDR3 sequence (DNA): TGCAGTGCTAGTATTCCGGATGAGCAGTTCTTC. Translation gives CSASIPDEQFF.

CDR3 protein: CASRGQPSWENQPQHF. Written as DNA, the CDR3 is TGTGCCAGCAGGGGACAACCCTCGTGGGAAAATCAGCCCCAGCATTTT. This chain uses TRBV21-1 with TRBJ1-5; TRBD1, the table's D call, was not compared with the DNA. TRBV21-1 is annotated as a pseudogene. CDR3 length: 16 amino acids.

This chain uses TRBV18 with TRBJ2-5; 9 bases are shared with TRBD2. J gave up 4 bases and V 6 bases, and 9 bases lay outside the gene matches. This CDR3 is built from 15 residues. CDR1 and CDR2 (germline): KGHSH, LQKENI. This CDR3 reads CASSDLAGPRETQYF. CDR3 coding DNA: TGTGCCAGCTCGGACCTAGCGGGACCGAGAGAGACCCAGTACTTC.

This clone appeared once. The chain's CDR3 is CASSVAPGAGELFF. The CDR3 region has the DNA TGCGCCAGCAGCGTAGCCCCGGGTGCAGGGGAGCTGTTTTTT. V and J are TRBV5-1 and TRBJ2-2; no clear D gene. Between the trimmed V and J ends, which lost 4 bases and 8 bases, there was a span of 15 bases. CDR3 length: 14 amino acids. Germline V gene sequence: CDR1 SGHRS, CDR2 YFSETQ.

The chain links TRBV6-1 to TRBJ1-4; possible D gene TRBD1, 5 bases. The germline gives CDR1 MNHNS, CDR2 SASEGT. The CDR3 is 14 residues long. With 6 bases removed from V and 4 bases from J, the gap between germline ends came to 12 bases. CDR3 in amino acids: CASSQTDDNEKLFF. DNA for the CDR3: TGTGCCAGCAGCCAGACAGATGATAATGAAAAACTGTTTTTT.

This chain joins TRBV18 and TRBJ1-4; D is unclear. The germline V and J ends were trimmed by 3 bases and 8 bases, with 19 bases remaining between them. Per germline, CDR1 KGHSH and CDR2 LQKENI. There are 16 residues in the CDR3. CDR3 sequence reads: CASSPSRSDFGEKLFF. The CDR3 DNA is TGTGCCAGCTCACCTTCCCGGTCAGACTTTGGAGAAAAACTGTTTTTT. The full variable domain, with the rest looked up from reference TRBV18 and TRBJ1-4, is NAGVMQNPRHLVRRRGQEARLRCSPMKGHSHVYWYRQLPEEGLKFMVYLQKENIIDESGMPKERFSAEFPKEGPSILRIQQVVRGDSAAYFCASSPSRSDFGEKLFFGSGTQLSVL.

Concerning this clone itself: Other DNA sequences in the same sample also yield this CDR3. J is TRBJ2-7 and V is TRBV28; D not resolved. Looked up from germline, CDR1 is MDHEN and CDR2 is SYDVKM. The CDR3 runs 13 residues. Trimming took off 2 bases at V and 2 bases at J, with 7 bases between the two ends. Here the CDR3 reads CASSLGQTYEQYF. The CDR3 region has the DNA TGTGCCAGCAGTTTAGGCCAGACCTACGAGCAGTACTTC.

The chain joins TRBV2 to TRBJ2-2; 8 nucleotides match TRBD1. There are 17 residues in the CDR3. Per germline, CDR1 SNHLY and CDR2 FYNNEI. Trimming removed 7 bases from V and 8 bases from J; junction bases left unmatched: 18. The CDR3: CASIPYVDRDRFGELFF. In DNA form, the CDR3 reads TGTGCCAGCATTCCCTACGTGGACAGGGATAGGTTTGGGGAGCTGTTTTTT.

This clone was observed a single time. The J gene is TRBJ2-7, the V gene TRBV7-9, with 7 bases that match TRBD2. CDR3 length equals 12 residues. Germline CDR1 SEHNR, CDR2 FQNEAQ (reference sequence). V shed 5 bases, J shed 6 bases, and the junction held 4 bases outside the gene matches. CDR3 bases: TGTGCCAGCAGCGGACTAGGGCGCGAGCAGTACTTC. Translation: CASSGLGREQYF. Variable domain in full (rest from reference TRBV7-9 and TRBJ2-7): DTGVSQNPRHKITKRGQNVTFRCDPISEHNRLYWYRQTLGQGPEFLTYFQNEAQLEKSRLLSDRFSAERPKGSFSTLEIQRTEQGDSAMYLCASSGLGREQYFGPGTRLTVT.

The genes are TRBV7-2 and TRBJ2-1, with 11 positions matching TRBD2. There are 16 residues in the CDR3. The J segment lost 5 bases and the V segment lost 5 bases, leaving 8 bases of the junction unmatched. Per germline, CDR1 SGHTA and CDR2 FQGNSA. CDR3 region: CASSQTLAGGHNEQFF. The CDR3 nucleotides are TGTGCCAGCAGCCAAACTCTAGCGGGGGGTCACAATGAGCAGTTCTTC.

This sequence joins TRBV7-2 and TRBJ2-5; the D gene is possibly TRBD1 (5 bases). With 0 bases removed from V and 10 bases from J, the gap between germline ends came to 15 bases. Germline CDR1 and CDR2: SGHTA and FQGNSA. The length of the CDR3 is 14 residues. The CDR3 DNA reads TGTGCCAGCAGCTTAGCGGGCAAGGGGTGGGACCAGTACTTC. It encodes CASSLAGKGWDQYF.

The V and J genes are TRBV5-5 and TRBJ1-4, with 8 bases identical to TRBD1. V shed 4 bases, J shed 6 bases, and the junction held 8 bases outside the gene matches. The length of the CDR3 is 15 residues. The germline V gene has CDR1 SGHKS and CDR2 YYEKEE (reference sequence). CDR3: CASSGPGTGDEKLFF. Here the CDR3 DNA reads TGTGCCAGCAGCGGGCCAGGGACAGGAGATGAAAAACTGTTTTTT.

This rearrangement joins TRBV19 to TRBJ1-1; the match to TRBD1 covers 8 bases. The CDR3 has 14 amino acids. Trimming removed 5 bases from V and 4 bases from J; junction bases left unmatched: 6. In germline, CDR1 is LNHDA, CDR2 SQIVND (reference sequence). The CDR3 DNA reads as TGTGCCAGTAGTTCTGGGACAGGCCGCACTGAAGCTTTCTTT. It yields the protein CASSSGTGRTEAFF.

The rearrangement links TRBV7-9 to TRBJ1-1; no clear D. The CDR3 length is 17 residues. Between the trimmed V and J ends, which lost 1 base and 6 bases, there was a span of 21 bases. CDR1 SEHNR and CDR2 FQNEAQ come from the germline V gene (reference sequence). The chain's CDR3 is CASSLGSQAPNKAEAFF. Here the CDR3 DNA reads TGTGCCAGCAGCTTAGGGTCCCAGGCGCCGAACAAGGCTGAAGCTTTCTTT.

In nucleotides, the CDR3 is TGTGCCTGGACCAGTAACCATAATTCACCCCTCCACTTT. It translates to CAWTSNHNSPLHF. The genes are TRBV30 and TRBJ1-6; no firm D call. The V end lost 4 bases, the J end lost 5 bases, and 9 bases lay between the germline ends. The CDR3 sequence is 13 residues long. The germline V gene has CDR1 GTSNPN and CDR2 SVGIG (reference sequence).

In nucleotides, the CDR3 is TGTGCCAGTAGTAATGGGCGGAACACCGGGGAGCTGTTTTTT. Its translation: CASSNGRNTGELFF. The chain is built from TRBV19 and TRBJ2-2; the D is unclear. This CDR3 contains 14 residues. Trimming took off 4 bases at V and 1 base at J, with 7 bases between the two ends. The germline V gene has CDR1 LNHDA and CDR2 SQIVND (reference sequence).

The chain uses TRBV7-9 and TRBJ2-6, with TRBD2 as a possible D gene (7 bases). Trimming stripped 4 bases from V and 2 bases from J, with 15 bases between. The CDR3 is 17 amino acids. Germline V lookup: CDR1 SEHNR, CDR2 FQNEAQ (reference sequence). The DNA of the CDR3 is TGTGCCAGCAGCTCCAGTGGGGGGGCCACTGGGGCCAACGTCCTGACTTTC. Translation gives CASSSSGGATGANVLTF.

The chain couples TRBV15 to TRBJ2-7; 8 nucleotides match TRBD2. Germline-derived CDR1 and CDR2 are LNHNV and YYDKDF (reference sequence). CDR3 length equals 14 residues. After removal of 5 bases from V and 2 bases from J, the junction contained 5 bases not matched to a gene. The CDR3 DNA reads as TGTGCCACCAGCTTAGGACTAGCAGCCTACGAGCAGTACTTC. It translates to CATSLGLAAYEQYF. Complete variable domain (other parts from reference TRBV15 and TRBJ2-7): DAMVIQNPRYQVTQFGKPVTLSCSQTLNHNVMYWYQQKSSQAPKLLFHYYDKDFNNEADTPDNFQSRRPNTSFCFLDIRSPGLGDTAMYLCATSLGLAAYEQYFGPGTRLTVT.

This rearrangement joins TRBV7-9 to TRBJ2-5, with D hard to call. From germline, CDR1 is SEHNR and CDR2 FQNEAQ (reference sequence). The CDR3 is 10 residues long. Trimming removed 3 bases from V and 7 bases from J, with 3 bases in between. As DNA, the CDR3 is TGTGCCAGCAGCTTCCGGACCCAGTACTTC. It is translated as CASSFRTQYF.

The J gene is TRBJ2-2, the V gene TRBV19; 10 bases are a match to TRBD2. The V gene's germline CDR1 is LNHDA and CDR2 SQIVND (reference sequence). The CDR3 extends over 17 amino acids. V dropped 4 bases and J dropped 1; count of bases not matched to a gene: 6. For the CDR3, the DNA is TGTGCCAGTAGTAAACAATCTAGCGGGGGGAACACCGGGGAGCTGTTTTTT. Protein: CASSKQSSGGNTGELFF.

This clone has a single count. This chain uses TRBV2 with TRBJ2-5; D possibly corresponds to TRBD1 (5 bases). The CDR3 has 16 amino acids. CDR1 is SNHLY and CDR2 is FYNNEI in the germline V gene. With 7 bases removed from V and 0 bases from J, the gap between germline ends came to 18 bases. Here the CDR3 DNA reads TGTGCCAGCAAATATCAGGGAATGAGGTACCAAGAGACCCAGTACTTC. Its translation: CASKYQGMRYQETQYF.

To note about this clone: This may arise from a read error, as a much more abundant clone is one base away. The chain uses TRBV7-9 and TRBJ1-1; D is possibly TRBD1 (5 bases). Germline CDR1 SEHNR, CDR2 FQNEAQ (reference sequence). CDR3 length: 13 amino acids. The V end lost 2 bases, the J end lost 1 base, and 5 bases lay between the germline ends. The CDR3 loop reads CASSLTGNTEAFF. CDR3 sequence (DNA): TGTGCCAGCAGCTTAACAGGGAACACTGAAGCTTTCTTT.

The CDR3 region is CASRSPVPQYF. The CDR3 DNA reads as TGTGCCAGCAGGTCCCCCGTCCCGCAGTATTTT. This rearrangement joins TRBV2 to TRBJ2-3; D remains unclear. Trimming removed 6 bases from V and 10 bases from J, with 11 bases in between. CDR1 is SNHLY and CDR2 is FYNNEI in the germline V gene. CDR3 size: 11 residues.

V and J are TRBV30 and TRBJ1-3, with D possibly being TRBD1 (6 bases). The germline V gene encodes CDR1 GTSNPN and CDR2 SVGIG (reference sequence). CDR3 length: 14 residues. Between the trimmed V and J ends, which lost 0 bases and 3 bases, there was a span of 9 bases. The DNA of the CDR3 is TGTGCCTGGAGTGTAGGGACATATGGAAACACCATATATTTT. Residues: CAWSVGTYGNTIYF.

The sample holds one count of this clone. The CDR3 protein is CASSVFSDSPDTQYF. The DNA of the CDR3 is TGTGCCAGCAGCGTATTTTCGGACTCTCCGGATACGCAGTATTTT. This chain joins TRBV9 and TRBJ2-3, with D possibly being TRBD2 (5 bases). Germline lookup yields CDR1 SGDLS and CDR2 YYNGEE. The CDR3 loop spans 15 amino acids. Deletions cut 1 base from V and 6 bases from J, with 15 bases between.

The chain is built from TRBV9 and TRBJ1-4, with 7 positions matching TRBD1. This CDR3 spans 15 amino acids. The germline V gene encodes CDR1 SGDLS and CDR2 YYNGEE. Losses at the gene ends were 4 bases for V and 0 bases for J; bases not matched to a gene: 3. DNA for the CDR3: TGTGCCAGCAGCCAACAGGGGACAACTAATGAAAAACTGTTTTTT. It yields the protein CASSQQGTTNEKLFF.

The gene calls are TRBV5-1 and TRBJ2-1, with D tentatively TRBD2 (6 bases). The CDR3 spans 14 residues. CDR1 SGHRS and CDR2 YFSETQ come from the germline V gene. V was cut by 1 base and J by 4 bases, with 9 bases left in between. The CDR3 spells CASSLQEGYNEQFF. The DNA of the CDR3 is TGCGCCAGCAGCTTGCAGGAGGGTTACAATGAGCAGTTCTTC.

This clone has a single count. The CDR3 protein is CASSVTPGLDADTQYF. The CDR3, as DNA: TGTGCCAGCAGCGTAACCCCGGGACTAGATGCAGATACGCAGTATTTT. The V and J genes are TRBV9 and TRBJ2-3; 8 positions agree with TRBD2. In germline, CDR1 is SGDLS, CDR2 YYNGEE. Trimming at V came to 1 base and at J to 4 bases, leaving 8 bases not matched to a gene. CDR3 size: 16 residues. Full variable domain (rest looked up from reference TRBV9 and TRBJ2-3): DSGVTQTPKHLITATGQRVTLRCSPRSGDLSVYWYQQSLDQGLQFLIQYYNGEERAKGNILERFSAQQFPDLHSELNLSSLELGDSALYFCASSVTPGLDADTQYFGPGTRLTVL.

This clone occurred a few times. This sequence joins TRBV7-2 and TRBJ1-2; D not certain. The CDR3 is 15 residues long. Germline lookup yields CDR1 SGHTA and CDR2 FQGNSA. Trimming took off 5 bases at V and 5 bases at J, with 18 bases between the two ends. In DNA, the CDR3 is TGTGCCAGCAGCCCCTCCTACGGTGGTGGTTATGGCTACACCTTC. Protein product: CASSPSYGGGYGYTF.